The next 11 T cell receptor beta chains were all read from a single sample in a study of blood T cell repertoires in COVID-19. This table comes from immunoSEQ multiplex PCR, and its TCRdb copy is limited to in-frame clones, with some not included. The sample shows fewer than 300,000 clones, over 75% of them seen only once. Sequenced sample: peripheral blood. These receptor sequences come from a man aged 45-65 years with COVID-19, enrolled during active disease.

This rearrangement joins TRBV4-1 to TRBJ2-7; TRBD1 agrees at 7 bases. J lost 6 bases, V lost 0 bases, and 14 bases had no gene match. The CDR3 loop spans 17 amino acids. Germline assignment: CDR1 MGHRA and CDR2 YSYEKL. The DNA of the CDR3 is TGCGCCAGCAGCCAAGATGTAGGGGACAGATCCCTGCGCGAGCAGTACTTC. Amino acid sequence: CASSQDVGDRSLREQYF.

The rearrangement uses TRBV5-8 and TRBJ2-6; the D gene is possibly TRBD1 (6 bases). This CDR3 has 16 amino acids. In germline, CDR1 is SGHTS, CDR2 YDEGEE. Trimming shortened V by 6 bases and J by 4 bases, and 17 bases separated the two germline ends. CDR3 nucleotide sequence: TGTGCCAGCATTGTAGGGGGACCCTTGGGGGCCAACGTCCTGACTTTC. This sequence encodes CASIVGGPLGANVLTF.

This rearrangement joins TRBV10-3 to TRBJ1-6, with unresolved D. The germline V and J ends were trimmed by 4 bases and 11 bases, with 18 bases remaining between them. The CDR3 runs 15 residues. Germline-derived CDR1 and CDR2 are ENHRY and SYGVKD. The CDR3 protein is CAISVGGGEEAPLHF. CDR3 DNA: TGTGCCATCAGTGTGGGAGGTGGGGAGGAGGCACCCCTCCACTTT.

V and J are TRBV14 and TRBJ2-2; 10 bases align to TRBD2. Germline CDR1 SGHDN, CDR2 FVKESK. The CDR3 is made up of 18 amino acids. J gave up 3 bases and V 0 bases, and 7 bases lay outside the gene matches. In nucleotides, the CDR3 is TGTGCCAGCAGCCAAGATCTCAGCGGGAGGGCTCACACCGGGGAGCTGTTTTTT. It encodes CASSQDLSGRAHTGELFF.

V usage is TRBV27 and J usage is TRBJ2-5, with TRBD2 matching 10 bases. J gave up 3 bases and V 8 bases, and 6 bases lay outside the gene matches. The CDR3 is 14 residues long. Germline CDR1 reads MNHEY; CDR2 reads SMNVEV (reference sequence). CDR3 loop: CASRRLAGEETQYF. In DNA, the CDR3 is TGTGCCAGCCGCCGGCTAGCGGGAGAAGAGACCCAGTACTTC.

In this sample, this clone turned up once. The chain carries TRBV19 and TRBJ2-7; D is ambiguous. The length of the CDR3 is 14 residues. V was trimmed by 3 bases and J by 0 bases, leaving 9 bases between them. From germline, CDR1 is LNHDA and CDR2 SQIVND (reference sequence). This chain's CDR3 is CASSMSTVSYEQYF. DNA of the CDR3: TGTGCCAGTAGTATGAGTACAGTCTCCTACGAGCAGTACTTC.

The CDR3: CASSLGTATEAFF. In DNA form, the CDR3 reads TGCGCCAGCAGCTTGGGGACAGCAACTGAAGCTTTCTTT. The chain is built from TRBV5-1 and TRBJ1-1, with D perhaps matching TRBD1 (6 bases). This CDR3 is 13 amino acids long. The V and J ends lost 0 bases and 5 bases respectively, with 8 bases between them. The germline V gene encodes CDR1 SGHRS and CDR2 YFSETQ.

CDR3 residues: CASSQEGGTDYNEQFF. The CDR3 nucleotides read TGTGCCAGCAGCCAAGAGGGGGGAACCGATTACAATGAGCAGTTCTTC. The chain carries TRBV3-1 (or the pseudogene TRBV3-2) and TRBJ2-1; D might be TRBD2 (6 bases). Germline CDR1 reads LGHDT; CDR2 reads YNNKEL (reference sequence). The ends were cut back, 0 bases at V and 4 bases at J, with 13 bases in the middle. This CDR3 spans 16 amino acids.

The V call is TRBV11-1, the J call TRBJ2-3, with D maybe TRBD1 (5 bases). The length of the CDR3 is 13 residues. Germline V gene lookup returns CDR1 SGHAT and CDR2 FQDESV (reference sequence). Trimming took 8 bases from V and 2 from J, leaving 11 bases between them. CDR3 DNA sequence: TGTGCCAGCGGGCAGGGCTCCACAGATACGCAGTATTTT. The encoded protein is CASGQGSTDTQYF.

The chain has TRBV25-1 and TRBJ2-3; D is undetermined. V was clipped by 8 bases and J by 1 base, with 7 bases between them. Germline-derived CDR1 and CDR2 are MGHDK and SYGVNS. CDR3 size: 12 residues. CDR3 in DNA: TGTGCCAGCGCCCCGGGCACAGATACGCAGTATTTT. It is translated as CASAPGTDTQYF.

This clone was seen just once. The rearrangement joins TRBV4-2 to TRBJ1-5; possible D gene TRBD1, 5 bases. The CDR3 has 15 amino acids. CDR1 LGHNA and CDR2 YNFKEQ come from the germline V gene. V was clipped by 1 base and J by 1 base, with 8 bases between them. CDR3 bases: TGTGCCAGCAGCCAAGCCACAGGAAGCAATCAGCCCCAGCATTTT. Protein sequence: CASSQATGSNQPQHF.